The clone carrying this TCR beta chain was seen more than once but under ten times. This entry belongs to a study of T cell changes during pregnancy in multiple sclerosis. Profiling relied on immunoSEQ multiplex PCR, and the TCRdb table lists in-frame clones only, not all of them. The sample carries approximately 40,000 clones, about nine tenths recorded once. The sample in question was CD4+ T cells from peripheral blood mononuclear cells, obtained after pregnancy. The source of this sequence is a female donor in good health, enrolled as a control in a pregnancy study.

CDR3 sequence: CASSLGTGGNEKLFF. For the CDR3, the DNA is TGTGCCAGCAGCTTAGGGACAGGGGGTAATGAAAAACTGTTTTTT. The rearrangement uses TRBV5-5 and TRBJ1-4, with TRBD1 identical over 11 bases. The V gene end was trimmed by 2 bases and the J gene end by 4 bases; junction bases not matched to a gene: 1. Germline values: CDR1 SGHKS, CDR2 YYEKEE (reference sequence). This CDR3 is 15 amino acids long.